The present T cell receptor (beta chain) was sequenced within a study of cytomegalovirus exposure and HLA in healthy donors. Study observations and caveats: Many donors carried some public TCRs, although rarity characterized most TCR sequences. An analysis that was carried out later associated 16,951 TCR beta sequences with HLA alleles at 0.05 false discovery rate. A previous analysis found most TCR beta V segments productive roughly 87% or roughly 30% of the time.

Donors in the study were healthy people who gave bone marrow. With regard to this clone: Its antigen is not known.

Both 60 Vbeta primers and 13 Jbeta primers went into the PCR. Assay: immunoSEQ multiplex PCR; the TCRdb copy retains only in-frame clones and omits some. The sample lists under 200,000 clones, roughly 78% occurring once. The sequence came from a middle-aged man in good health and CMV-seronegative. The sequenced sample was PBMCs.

Here the CDR3 reads CASNGRDRDGANVLTF. The CDR3 DNA sequence: TGTGCCAGCAATGGTCGGGACAGGGATGGGGCCAACGTCCTGACTTTC. The chain has TRBV27 and TRBJ2-6; 9 bases line up with TRBD1. The CDR3 length is 16 residues. Trimming took 7 bases from V and 3 from J; bases not matched to a gene: 7. Germline loops: CDR1 MNHEY, CDR2 SMNVEV (reference sequence).